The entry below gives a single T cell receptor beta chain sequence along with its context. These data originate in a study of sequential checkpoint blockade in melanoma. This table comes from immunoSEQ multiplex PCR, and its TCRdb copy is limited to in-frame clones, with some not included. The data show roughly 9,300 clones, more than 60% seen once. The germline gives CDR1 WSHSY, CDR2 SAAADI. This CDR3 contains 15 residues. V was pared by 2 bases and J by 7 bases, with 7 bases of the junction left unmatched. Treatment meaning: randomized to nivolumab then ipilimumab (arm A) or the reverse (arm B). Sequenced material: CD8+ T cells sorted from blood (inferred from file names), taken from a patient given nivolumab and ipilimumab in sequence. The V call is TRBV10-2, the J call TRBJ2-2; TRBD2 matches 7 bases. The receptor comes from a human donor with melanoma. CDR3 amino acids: CASSEKTSPGGELFF. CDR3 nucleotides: TGCGCCAGCAGTGAGAAGACTAGCCCGGGCGGGGAGCTGTTTTTT.